A single sample is the source of the 24 T cell receptor beta chains below, sequenced in a study of shared clonotypes between healthy human individuals. Repertoires were generated with immunoSEQ multiplex PCR, while TCRdb's copy carries only in-frame clones and drops some. The profile shows fewer than 2.5 million clones, 93% of them singletons. Specimen: naive CD4+ T cells from PBMCs. Specified subset: CD45RA+ positively selected. These receptors originate from a man aged 18 to 29 in good health. Some clones in this sample may be carry-over from other donors' samples.

The rearrangement joins TRBV18 to TRBJ2-5; D gene ambiguous. The CDR3 runs 16 residues. Germline lookup yields CDR1 KGHSH and CDR2 LQKENI. V was pared by 3 bases and J by 1 base, with 15 bases between. The CDR3 protein is CASSPQGAAIQETQYF. In nucleotides, the CDR3 is TGTGCCAGCTCACCCCAAGGCGCCGCCATCCAAGAGACCCAGTACTTC. Complete variable domain (other parts from reference TRBV18 and TRBJ2-5): NAGVMQNPRHLVRRRGQEARLRCSPMKGHSHVYWYRQLPEEGLKFMVYLQKENIIDESGMPKERFSAEFPKEGPSILRIQQVVRGDSAAYFCASSPQGAAIQETQYFGPGTRLLVL.

The chain carries TRBV9 and TRBJ2-3; 7 positions match TRBD1. The germline V gene encodes CDR1 SGDLS and CDR2 YYNGEE. Trimming cost V 0 bases and J 4 bases; bases outside gene matches: 5. The CDR3 has 15 amino acids. CDR3 sequence (DNA): TGTGCCAGCAGCGTAGTGAGGACAGGCGCAGATACGCAGTATTTT. Translating it yields CASSVVRTGADTQYF.

V gene TRBV6-1 combines with J gene TRBJ1-2; weak D call: TRBD1 (6 bases). Trimming removed 1 base at V and 0 bases at J, with 12 bases between. The CDR3 loop spans 16 amino acids. The germline gives CDR1 MNHNS, CDR2 SASEGT. Here the CDR3 reads CASSEGFRGPNYGYTF. The CDR3 bases are TGTGCCAGCAGTGAAGGGTTCAGGGGCCCTAACTATGGCTACACCTTC.

About this clone: Within the sample, other DNA sequences also encode this same CDR3. This chain connects TRBV7-3 to TRBJ2-6; D is unclear. The length of the CDR3 is 14 residues. With 2 bases removed from V and 1 base from J, the gap between germline ends came to 3 bases. Germline CDR1 reads SGHTA; CDR2 reads FQGTGA. The CDR3 coding sequence is TGTGCCAGCAGCTTAGGGTCTGGGGCCAACGTCCTGACTTTC. Protein sequence: CASSLGSGANVLTF.

The chain carries TRBV28 and TRBJ1-1; D call uncertain. The V gene lost 4 bases and the J gene lost 6 bases, with 9 bases spanning the gap. In germline, CDR1 is MDHEN, CDR2 SYDVKM. The CDR3 extends over 12 amino acids. The CDR3: CASSYDSPEAFF. Written as DNA, the CDR3 is TGTGCCAGCAGTTATGATAGCCCTGAAGCTTTCTTT. The entire variable domain, with the rest obtained from reference TRBV28 and TRBJ1-1, is as follows: DVKVTQSSRYLVKRTGEKVFLECVQDMDHENMFWYRQDPGLGLRLIYFSYDVKMKEKGDIPEGYSVSREKKERFSLILESASTNQTSMYLCASSYDSPEAFFGQGTRLTVV.

V usage is TRBV2 and J usage is TRBJ2-2, with D possibly being TRBD2 (5 bases). CDR1 and CDR2 (germline): SNHLY, FYNNEI. The CDR3 loop spans 15 amino acids. V lost 5 bases and J lost 3, with 13 bases in between. CDR3 amino acids: CASSWTPTDTGELFF. Here the CDR3 DNA reads TGTGCCAGCAGTTGGACTCCCACGGACACCGGGGAGCTGTTTTTT.

This clone has a single count. Other nucleotide sequences from this sample produce the same CDR3. The chain recombines TRBV7-3 with TRBJ2-2; 8 bases agree with TRBD2. Germline V lookup: CDR1 SGHTA, CDR2 FQGTGA. With 1 base clipped from V and 4 bases from J, the junction kept 2 bases outside the gene matches. This CDR3 region has 15 residues. CDR3 protein: CASSLRLAGTGELFF. CDR3 DNA sequence: TGTGCCAGCAGCTTAAGGCTAGCGGGCACCGGGGAGCTGTTTTTT.

This clone was observed a handful of times. This chain joins TRBV9 and TRBJ2-7; D assignment may be TRBD1 or TRBD2 (6 bases each). The CDR3 has 14 residues. Looked up from germline, CDR1 is SGDLS and CDR2 is YYNGEE. With 4 bases removed from V and 7 bases from J, the gap between germline ends came to 18 bases. In nucleotides, the CDR3 is TGTGCCAGCAGCCCCTTTTGGGGGGCGAGGGAGCAGTACTTC. Translated, it gives CASSPFWGAREQYF.

This chain links TRBV9 with TRBJ2-1; D perhaps matches TRBD2 (6 bases). Germline V lookup: CDR1 SGDLS, CDR2 YYNGEE. V gave up 2 bases and J gave up 6 bases, with 15 bases separating them. This CDR3 region has 15 residues. In nucleotides, the CDR3 is TGTGCCAGCAGCGTCGGAGGCGGGACCGGCAATGAGCAGTTCTTC. Residues: CASSVGGGTGNEQFF.

This clone came up a few times. This sequence joins TRBV10-3 and TRBJ1-1, with a possible D match to TRBD1 (5 bases). CDR1 is ENHRY, CDR2 SYGVKD, per germline. V lost 10 bases and J lost 6, with 15 bases in between. The CDR3 contains 12 residues. CDR3 protein: CASRVAEAEAFF. In DNA form, the CDR3 reads TGTGCCAGCAGGGTAGCCGAGGCTGAAGCTTTCTTT.

Concerning this clone: Distinct nucleotide sequences in the sample also encode this CDR3. The chain couples TRBV18 to TRBJ2-6; the D is unclear. The CDR3 contains 14 residues. Per germline, CDR1 KGHSH and CDR2 LQKENI. V was pared by 3 bases and J by 1 base, with 4 bases between. The CDR3 DNA reads as TGTGCCAGCTCACCTGAGTCTGGGGCCAACGTCCTGACTTTC. Translating gives CASSPESGANVLTF. Full variable domain (remainder filled in from reference TRBV18 and TRBJ2-6): NAGVMQNPRHLVRRRGQEARLRCSPMKGHSHVYWYRQLPEEGLKFMVYLQKENIIDESGMPKERFSAEFPKEGPSILRIQQVVRGDSAAYFCASSPESGANVLTFGAGSRLTVL.

The rearrangement uses TRBV10-3 and TRBJ2-1; D gene unclear. Germline V lookup: CDR1 ENHRY, CDR2 SYGVKD. The V end lost 8 bases, the J end lost 3 bases, and 14 bases lay between the germline ends. This CDR3 is 14 amino acids long. The CDR3 DNA reads TGTGCCATCCCTGTGGCTTCTATCTACAATGAGCAGTTCTTC. This translates into CAIPVASIYNEQFF.

This clone came up once. The rearrangement links TRBV6-5 to TRBJ2-5; 9 nucleotides match TRBD2. V trimming: 7 bases; J trimming: 5 bases; junction bases outside the gene matches: 11. The length of the CDR3 is 15 residues. The germline V gene has CDR1 MNHEY and CDR2 SVGAGI. The CDR3 reads CASNYAGLARETQYF. CDR3 DNA sequence: TGTGCCAGCAACTACGCGGGACTAGCTAGGGAGACCCAGTACTTC.

Notes on this clone: Other DNA sequences in the same sample also yield this CDR3. The chain is built from TRBV7-6 and TRBJ1-1; the D gene is possibly TRBD1 (5 bases). There are 13 residues in the CDR3. V was pared by 1 base and J by 7 bases, with 10 bases between. CDR1 SGHVS and CDR2 FNYEAQ come from the germline V gene. The CDR3 coding sequence is TGTGCCAGCAGCTTAGAAAGGGGACGTGAAGCTTTCTTT. Its protein is CASSLERGREAFF.

This chain uses TRBV14 with TRBJ1-3; no clear D. CDR1 is SGHDN, CDR2 FVKESK, per germline. Trimming took 0 bases from V and 5 from J, leaving 5 bases between them. The CDR3 covers 13 residues. CDR3 protein: CASSQEGRNTIYF. CDR3 bases: TGTGCCAGCAGCCAAGAAGGGAGAAACACCATATATTTT.

About this clone: This sample includes further DNA sequences coding for the same CDR3. The chain links TRBV5-6 to TRBJ1-4, with D maybe TRBD1 (6 bases). With 2 bases removed from V and 2 bases from J, the gap between germline ends came to 7 bases. CDR1 and CDR2 (germline): SGHDT, YYEEEE. The CDR3 extends over 14 amino acids. Written as DNA, the CDR3 is TGTGCCAGCAGCTTCAGGGGCACTAATGAAAAACTGTTTTTT. Amino acids: CASSFRGTNEKLFF.

V is TRBV27 and J is TRBJ2-3; D is unresolved. Per germline, CDR1 MNHEY and CDR2 SMNVEV (reference sequence). The V end was cut by 5 bases, the J end by 2 bases, with 5 bases between. The CDR3 is 12 residues long. CDR3 in DNA: TGTGCCAGCAGTCAGGACACAGATACGCAGTATTTT. It yields the protein CASSQDTDTQYF.

This rearrangement joins TRBV6-6 to TRBJ1-4; weak D call: TRBD1 (5 bases). This CDR3 comprises 13 residues. V lost 6 bases and J lost 8, with 13 bases in between. Germline-derived CDR1 and CDR2 are MNHNY and SVGAGI (reference sequence). The CDR3 sequence: CASRPGLGEKLFF. The DNA of the CDR3 is TGTGCCAGCAGACCGGGACTAGGAGAAAAACTGTTTTTT.

This chain uses TRBV7-2 with TRBJ1-1, with D possibly being TRBD1 (6 bases). The germline V and J ends were trimmed by 4 bases and 2 bases, with 14 bases remaining between them. The CDR3 spans 15 residues. Germline CDR1 is SGHTA and CDR2 is FQGNSA. CDR3 DNA sequence: TGTGCCAGCAGCTCACAGGGCCCTCCTAACACTGAAGCTTTCTTT. Translated, it gives CASSSQGPPNTEAFF. The complete variable domain, with remaining parts taken from reference TRBV7-2 and TRBJ1-1, reads GAGVSQSPSNKVTEKGKDVELRCDPISGHTALYWYRQSLGQGLEFLIYFQGNSAPDKSGLPSDRFSAERTGGSVSTLTIQRTQQEDSAVYLCASSSQGPPNTEAFFGQGTRLTVV.

V gene TRBV6-4 combines with J gene TRBJ1-4; 7 nucleotides agree with TRBD1. This CDR3 spans 15 amino acids. The V and J ends lost 3 bases and 7 bases, in that order; junction bases with no gene match: 8. The germline V gene encodes CDR1 MRHNA and CDR2 SNTAGT. CDR3: CASSEGGTASEKLFF. The DNA for the CDR3 is TGTGCCAGCAGTGAAGGAGGGACAGCCAGTGAAAAACTGTTTTTT.

This clone was observed a single time. The chain carries TRBV7-2 and TRBJ2-2, with D uncertain. Per the germline V gene, CDR1 is SGHTA and CDR2 is FQGNSA. Trimming removed 4 bases at V and 7 bases at J, with 13 bases between. The CDR3 has 14 amino acids. CDR3 sequence: CASSSKGGGGELFF. CDR3 DNA sequence: TGTGCCAGCAGCTCAAAGGGCGGCGGCGGGGAGCTGTTTTTT.

The table lists this clone with a count of one. V gene TRBV2 combines with J gene TRBJ2-1, with TRBD2 matching 9 bases. The germline CDR1 and CDR2 sequences are SNHLY and FYNNEI. This CDR3 is 16 amino acids long. Unmatched junction bases numbered 12, after V lost 8 bases and J lost 4 bases. For the CDR3, the DNA is TGTGCCAGCTCTGCTGAGGCTCTAGCGGGATACAATGAGCAGTTCTTC. Translating gives CASSAEALAGYNEQFF. The whole variable domain, filled in from reference TRBV2 and TRBJ2-1, reads EPEVTQTPSHQVTQMGQEVILRCVPISNHLYFYWYRQILGQKVEFLVSFYNNEISEKSEIFDDQFSVERPDGSNFTLKIRSTKLEDSAMYFCASSAEALAGYNEQFFGPGTRLTVL.

V is TRBV5-4 and J is TRBJ1-4; D may be TRBD1 (5 bases). CDR1 and CDR2 (germline): SGHNT, YYREEE (reference sequence). V was clipped by 1 base and J by 7 bases, with 14 bases between them. The CDR3 totals 15 residues. The CDR3 loop reads CASSLWRGEGEKLFF. The CDR3, as DNA: TGTGCCAGCAGCTTGTGGAGGGGCGAGGGTGAAAAACTGTTTTTT.

The chain couples TRBV19 to TRBJ2-1, with D tentatively TRBD2 (5 bases). The germline CDR1 and CDR2 sequences are LNHDA and SQIVND (reference sequence). V was clipped by 5 bases and J by 8 bases, with 16 bases between them. This CDR3 has 14 residues. CDR3 nucleotide sequence: TGTGCCAGTAGTTTGAGCGGCTTACAACATGAGCAGTTCTTC. Protein product: CASSLSGLQHEQFF.